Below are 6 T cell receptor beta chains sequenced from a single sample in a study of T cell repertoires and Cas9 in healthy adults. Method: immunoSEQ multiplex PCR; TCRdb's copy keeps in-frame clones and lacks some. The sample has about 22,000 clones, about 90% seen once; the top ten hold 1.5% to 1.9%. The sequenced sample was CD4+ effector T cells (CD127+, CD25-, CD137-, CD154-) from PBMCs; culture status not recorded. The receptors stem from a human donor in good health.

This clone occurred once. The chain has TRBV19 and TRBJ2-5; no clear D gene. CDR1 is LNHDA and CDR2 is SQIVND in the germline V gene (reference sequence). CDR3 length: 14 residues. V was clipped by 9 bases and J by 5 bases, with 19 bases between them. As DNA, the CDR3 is TGTGCCAGCAGGTCCAGCGCCGCCCAGGAGACCCAGTACTTC. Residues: CASRSSAAQETQYF.

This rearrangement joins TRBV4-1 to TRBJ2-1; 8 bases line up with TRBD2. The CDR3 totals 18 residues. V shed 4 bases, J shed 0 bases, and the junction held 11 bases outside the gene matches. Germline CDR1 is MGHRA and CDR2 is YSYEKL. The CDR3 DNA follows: TGCGCCAGCAGCCCCGGACTAGCTAGATCGCGCTCCTACAATGAGCAGTTCTTC. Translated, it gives CASSPGLARSRSYNEQFF.

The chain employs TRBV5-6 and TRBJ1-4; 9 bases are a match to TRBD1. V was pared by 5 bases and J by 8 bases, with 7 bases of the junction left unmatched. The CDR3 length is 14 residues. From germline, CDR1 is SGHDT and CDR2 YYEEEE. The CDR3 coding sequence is TGTGCCAGCAGATCCCGGGACAGGGTAGAAAAACTGTTTTTT. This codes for CASRSRDRVEKLFF.

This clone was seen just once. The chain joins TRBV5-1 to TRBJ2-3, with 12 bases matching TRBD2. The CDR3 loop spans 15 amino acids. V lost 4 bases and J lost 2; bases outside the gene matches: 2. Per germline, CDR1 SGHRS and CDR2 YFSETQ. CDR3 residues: CASSGLAGFTDTQYF. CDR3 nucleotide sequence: TGCGCCAGCAGCGGACTAGCGGGGTTCACAGATACGCAGTATTTT.

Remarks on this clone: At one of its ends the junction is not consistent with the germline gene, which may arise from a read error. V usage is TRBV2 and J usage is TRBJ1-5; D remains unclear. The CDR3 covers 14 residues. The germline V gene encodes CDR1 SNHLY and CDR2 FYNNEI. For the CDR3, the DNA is TGTGCCAGCAGTGAGGGAGATAGCAGTCAGCCCCAACATTTT. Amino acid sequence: CASSEGDSSQPQHF.

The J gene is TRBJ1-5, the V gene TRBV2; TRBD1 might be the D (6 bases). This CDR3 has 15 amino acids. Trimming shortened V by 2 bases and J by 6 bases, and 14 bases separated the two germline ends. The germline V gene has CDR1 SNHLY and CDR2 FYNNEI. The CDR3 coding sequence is TGTGCCAGCAGTGAAACAGGGAATCTGGGTCAGCCCCAGCATTTT. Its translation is CASSETGNLGQPQHF.